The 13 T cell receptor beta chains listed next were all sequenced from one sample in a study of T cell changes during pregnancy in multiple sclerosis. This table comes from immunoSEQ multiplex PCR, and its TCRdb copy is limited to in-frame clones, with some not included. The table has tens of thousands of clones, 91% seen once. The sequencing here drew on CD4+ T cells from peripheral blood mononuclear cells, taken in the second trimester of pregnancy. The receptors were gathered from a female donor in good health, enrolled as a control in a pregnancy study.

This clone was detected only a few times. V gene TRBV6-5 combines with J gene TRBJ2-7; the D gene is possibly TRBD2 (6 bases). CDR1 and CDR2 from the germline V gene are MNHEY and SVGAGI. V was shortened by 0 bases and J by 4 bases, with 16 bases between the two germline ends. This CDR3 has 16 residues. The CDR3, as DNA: TGTGCCAGCAGTTACTCGAGCCCGAGGCGGGGATACGAGCAGTACTTC. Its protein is CASSYSSPRRGYEQYF.

The CDR3, as DNA: TGTGCCAGCAGCTTTTTAGCTTGGACAGGGGGATCCGGGGCCAACGTCCTGACTTTC. Its protein is CASSFLAWTGGSGANVLTF. The chain has TRBV11-1 and TRBJ2-6; 10 nucleotides align to TRBD1. Germline loops: CDR1 SGHAT, CDR2 FQDESV (reference sequence). The CDR3 length is 19 residues. Losses at the gene ends were 3 bases for V and 4 bases for J; bases not matched to a gene: 12.

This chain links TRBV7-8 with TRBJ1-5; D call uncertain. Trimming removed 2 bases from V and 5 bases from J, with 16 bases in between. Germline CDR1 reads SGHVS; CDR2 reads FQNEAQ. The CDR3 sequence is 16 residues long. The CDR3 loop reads CASSLIPGFGYQPQHF. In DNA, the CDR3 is TGTGCCAGCAGCTTAATTCCGGGGTTCGGGTATCAGCCCCAGCATTTT.

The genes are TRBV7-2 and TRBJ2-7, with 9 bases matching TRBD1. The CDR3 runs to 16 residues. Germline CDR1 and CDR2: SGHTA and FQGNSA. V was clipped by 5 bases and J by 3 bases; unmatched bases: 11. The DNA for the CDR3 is TGTGCCAGCAGCCTGCTTACTTCGGGACAGGGCTACGAGCAGTACTTC. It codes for CASSLLTSGQGYEQYF.

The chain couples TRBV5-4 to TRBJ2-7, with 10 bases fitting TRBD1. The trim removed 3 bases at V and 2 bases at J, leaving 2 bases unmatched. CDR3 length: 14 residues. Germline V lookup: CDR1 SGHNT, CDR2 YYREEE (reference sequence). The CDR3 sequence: CASSSGTGAYEQYF. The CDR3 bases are TGTGCCAGCAGCTCCGGGACAGGGGCCTACGAGCAGTACTTC.

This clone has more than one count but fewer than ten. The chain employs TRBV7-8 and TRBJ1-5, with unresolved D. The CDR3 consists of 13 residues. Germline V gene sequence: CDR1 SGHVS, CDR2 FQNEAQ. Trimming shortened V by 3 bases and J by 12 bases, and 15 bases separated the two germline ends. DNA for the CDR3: TGTGCCAGCAGCTTGGAGTTGACTCGGAACCAGCATTTT. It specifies CASSLELTRNQHF.

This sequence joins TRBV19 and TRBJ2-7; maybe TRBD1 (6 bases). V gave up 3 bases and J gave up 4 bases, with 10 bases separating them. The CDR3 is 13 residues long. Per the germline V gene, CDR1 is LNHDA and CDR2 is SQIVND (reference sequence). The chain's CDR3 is CASSMDRSYEQYF. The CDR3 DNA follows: TGTGCCAGTAGTATGGACAGATCTTACGAGCAGTACTTC.

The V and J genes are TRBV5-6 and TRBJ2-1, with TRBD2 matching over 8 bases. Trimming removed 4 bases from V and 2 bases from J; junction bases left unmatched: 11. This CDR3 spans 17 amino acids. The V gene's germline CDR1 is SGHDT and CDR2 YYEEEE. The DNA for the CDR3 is TGTGCCAGCAGCGACAGAACCGCGGGGGGAGCCTACAATGAGCAGTTCTTC. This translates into CASSDRTAGGAYNEQFF. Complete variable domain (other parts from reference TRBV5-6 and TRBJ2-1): DAGVTQSPTHLIKTRGQQVTLRCSPKSGHDTVSWYQQALGQGPQFIFQYYEEEERQRGNFPDRFSGHQFPNYSSELNVNALLLGDSALYLCASSDRTAGGAYNEQFFGPGTRLTVL.

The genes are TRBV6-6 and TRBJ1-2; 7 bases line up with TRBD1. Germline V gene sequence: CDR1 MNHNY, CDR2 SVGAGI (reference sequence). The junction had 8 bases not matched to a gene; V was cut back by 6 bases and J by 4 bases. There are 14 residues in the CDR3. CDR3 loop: CASRKTGDGYGYTF. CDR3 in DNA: TGTGCCAGCAGGAAAACAGGGGACGGCTATGGCTACACCTTC.

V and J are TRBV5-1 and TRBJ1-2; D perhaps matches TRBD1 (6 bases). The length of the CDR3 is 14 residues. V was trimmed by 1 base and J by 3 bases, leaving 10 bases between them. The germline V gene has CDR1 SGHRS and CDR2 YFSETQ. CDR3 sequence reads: CASSLQGSDYGYTF. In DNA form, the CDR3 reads TGCGCCAGCAGCTTGCAGGGGTCCGACTATGGCTACACCTTC.

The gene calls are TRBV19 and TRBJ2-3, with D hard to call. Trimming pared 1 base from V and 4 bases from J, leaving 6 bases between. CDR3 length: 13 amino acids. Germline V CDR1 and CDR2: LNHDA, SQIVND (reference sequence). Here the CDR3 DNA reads TGTGCCAGTAGTATAGCCGCAGCAGATACGCAGTATTTT. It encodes CASSIAAADTQYF. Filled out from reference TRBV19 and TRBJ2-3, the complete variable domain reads DGGITQSPKYLFRKEGQNVTLSCEQNLNHDAMYWYRQDPGQGLRLIYYSQIVNDFQKGDIAEGYSVSREKKESFPLTVTSAQKNPTAFYLCASSIAAADTQYFGPGTRLTVL.

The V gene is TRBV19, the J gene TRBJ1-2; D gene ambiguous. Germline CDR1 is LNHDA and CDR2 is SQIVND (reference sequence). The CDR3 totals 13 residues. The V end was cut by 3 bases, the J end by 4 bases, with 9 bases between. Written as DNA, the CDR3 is TGTGCCAGTAGTATCGGGAGTCCCTATGGCTACACCTTC. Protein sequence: CASSIGSPYGYTF. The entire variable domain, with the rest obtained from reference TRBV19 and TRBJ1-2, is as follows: DGGITQSPKYLFRKEGQNVTLSCEQNLNHDAMYWYRQDPGQGLRLIYYSQIVNDFQKGDIAEGYSVSREKKESFPLTVTSAQKNPTAFYLCASSIGSPYGYTFGSGTRLTVV.

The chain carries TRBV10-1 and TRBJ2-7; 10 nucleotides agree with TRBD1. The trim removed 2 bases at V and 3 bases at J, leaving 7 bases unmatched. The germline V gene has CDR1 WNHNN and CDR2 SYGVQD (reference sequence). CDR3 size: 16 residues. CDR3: CASSESPGTGDYEQYF. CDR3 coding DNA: TGCGCCAGCAGTGAGAGCCCCGGGACAGGGGACTACGAGCAGTACTTC.